This TCR beta chain was observed in a study of CD8+ T cells in alopecia areata. The CDR3 length is 12 residues. CDR1 SNHLY and CDR2 FYNNEI come from the germline V gene. Trimming pared 5 bases from V and 9 bases from J, leaving 11 bases between. Treatment indicated: oral pan-JAK inhibitor, 5-10 mg twice daily. Starting from PBMCs, sorting isolated CD4+ and CD8+ T cells. Sequencing used cDNA as its template, made by extracting RNA and reverse transcribing it. The method was immunoSEQ multiplex PCR; TCRdb's version includes in-frame clones alone and lacks a portion of them. The sample shows under 300,000 clones, over 45% of them seen only once. This clone was detected a few times. The antigen is not known. Study-level points and caveats: Scalp lesions, especially in alopecia totalis/universalis, had higher clonality than normal scalp.

Source: CD4+ T cells sorted from blood, taken around week 52, from a patient treated with tofacitinib. The receptor was isolated from a human donor with alopecia areata. V is TRBV2 and J is TRBJ2-4; D not resolved. The CDR3 DNA is TGTGCCAGCAGTACCGCGGTGGGCATTCAGTACTTC. Protein: CASSTAVGIQYF.